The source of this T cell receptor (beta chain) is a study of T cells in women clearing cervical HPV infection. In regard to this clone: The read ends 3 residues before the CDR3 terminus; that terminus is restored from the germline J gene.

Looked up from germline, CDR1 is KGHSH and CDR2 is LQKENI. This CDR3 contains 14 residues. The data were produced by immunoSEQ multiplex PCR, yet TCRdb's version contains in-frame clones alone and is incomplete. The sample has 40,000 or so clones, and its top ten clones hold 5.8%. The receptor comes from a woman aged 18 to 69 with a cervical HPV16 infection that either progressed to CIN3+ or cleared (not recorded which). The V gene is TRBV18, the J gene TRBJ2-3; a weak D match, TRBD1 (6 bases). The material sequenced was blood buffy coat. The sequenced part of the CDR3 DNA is TGTGCCAGCTCACCACACAGGGATGGCGAGACG. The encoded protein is CASSPHRDGET. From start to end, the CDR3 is CASSPHRDGETQYF. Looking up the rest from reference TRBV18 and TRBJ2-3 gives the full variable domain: NAGVMQNPRHLVRRRGQEARLRCSPMKGHSHVYWYRQLPEEGLKFMVYLQKENIIDESGMPKERFSAEFPKEGPSILRIQQVVRGDSAAYFCASSPHRDGETQYFGPGTRLTVL.